The present T cell receptor (beta chain) was sequenced within a study of cytomegalovirus exposure and HLA in healthy donors. Study in general: A later analysis reported the same platform for the 120 validation repertoires and the 666 first-cohort repertoires.

Method: immunoSEQ multiplex PCR; TCRdb's copy keeps in-frame clones and lacks some. Counted here are under 250,000 clones, around nine tenths occurring once; the ten biggest clones make up 1.5% to 2.5%. Comment on this clone: What it binds is unknown.

Germline V gene lookup returns CDR1 MGHDK and CDR2 SYGVNS. V gave up 1 base and J gave up 4 bases; unmatched junction bases: 12. The CDR3 is 17 amino acids. Broader study findings: The study found most TCR sequences rare, yet found some public TCRs in many donors.

Input material: PBMCs. The sequence was obtained from a woman aged 18-29 years in good health and CMV-seropositive. The chain recombines TRBV25-1 with TRBJ1-1, with TRBD1 identical over 7 bases. Here the CDR3 reads CASSEFRSAGGRTEAFF. CDR3 DNA sequence: TGTGCCAGCAGTGAATTTCGGTCGGCAGGGGGGCGCACTGAAGCTTTCTTT. Together with reference TRBV25-1 and TRBJ1-1, the CDR3 gives the full variable domain: EADIYQTPRYLVIGTGKKITLECSQTMGHDKMYWYQQDPGMELHLIHYSYGVNSTEKGDLSSESTVSRIRTEHFPLTLESARPSHTSQYLCASSEFRSAGGRTEAFFGQGTRLTVV.